Following are 9 T cell receptor beta chains from one sample sequenced in a study of CD8 T cells in Susac syndrome. RNA, at about 0.5 to 1 ug, was reverse transcribed with random hexamers. TCRdb re-derived calls from the immunoSEQ multiplex PCR reads in MiXCR, one entry per CDR3 protein. Among tens of thousands of distinct CDR3 sequences listed, approximately 95% were seen once. Input material: CD8+ T cells from PBMCs. The source is a human donor with Susac syndrome.

V is TRBV10-2 and J is TRBJ1-5, with D unresolved. The germline V gene has CDR1 WSHSY and CDR2 SAAADI. V shed 0 bases and J shed 3 bases, with 6 bases lying between them. CDR3 length equals 14 residues. CDR3 sequence: CASSESGYNQPQHF. CDR3 bases: TGCGCCAGCAGTGAGTCAGGGTACAATCAGCCCCAGCATTTT.

The chain carries TRBV20-1 and TRBJ2-5; D call uncertain. Trimming removed 0 bases at V and 7 bases at J, with 9 bases between. CDR1 DFQATT and CDR2 SNEGSKA come from the germline V gene (reference sequence). The CDR3 has 12 amino acids. CDR3 residues: CSARDPAVTQYF. Here the CDR3 DNA reads TGCAGTGCTAGAGATCCTGCGGTGACCCAGTACTTC.

The V and J genes are TRBV7-9 and TRBJ2-7, with 8 positions matching TRBD1. The V and J ends lost 1 base and 3 bases, in that order; junction bases with no gene match: 5. This CDR3 comprises 15 residues. Per the germline V gene, CDR1 is SEHNR and CDR2 is FQNEAQ (reference sequence). DNA of the CDR3: TGTGCCAGCAGCTTAGGGACAGGGATTCTCTACGAGCAGTACTTC. The encoded protein is CASSLGTGILYEQYF.

V is TRBV25-1 and J is TRBJ2-1, with 7 bases matching TRBD1. The CDR3 loop spans 15 amino acids. The V gene's germline CDR1 is MGHDK and CDR2 SYGVNS. Losses at the gene ends were 2 bases for V and 6 bases for J; bases not matched to a gene: 7. DNA of the CDR3: TGTGCCAGCAGTGAAGATTGGACAGGCGCCAATGAGCAGTTCTTC. It translates to CASSEDWTGANEQFF. Based on the CDR3 plus reference TRBV25-1 and TRBJ2-1, the full variable domain is EADIYQTPRYLVIGTGKKITLECSQTMGHDKMYWYQQDPGMELHLIHYSYGVNSTEKGDLSSESTVSRIRTEHFPLTLESARPSHTSQYLCASSEDWTGANEQFFGPGTRLTVL.

This chain uses TRBV24-1 with TRBJ2-3, with D possibly matching TRBD2 (5 bases). Per germline, CDR1 KGHDR and CDR2 SFDVKD. The ends were cut back, 5 bases at V and 0 bases at J, with 14 bases in the middle. CDR3 size: 16 residues. This CDR3 is CATSAGGRASTDTQYF. Here the CDR3 DNA reads TGTGCCACCAGTGCGGGTGGGCGGGCCAGCACAGATACGCAGTATTTT.

The chain uses TRBV24-1 and TRBJ1-5; TRBD1 matches at 7 bases. The CDR3 extends over 19 amino acids. J gave up 0 bases and V 5 bases, and 15 bases lay outside the gene matches. The germline V gene encodes CDR1 KGHDR and CDR2 SFDVKD. Written as DNA, the CDR3 is TGTGCCACCAGTGGGGGACGACAGGGTAGCAGACTTAGCAATCAGCCCCAGCATTTT. This translates into CATSGGRQGSRLSNQPQHF.

In this sample, this clonotype turned up once. The chain is built from TRBV6-5 and TRBJ2-6; D unresolved. This CDR3 spans 15 amino acids. V was cut by 4 bases and J by 0 bases, with 7 bases left in between. Germline V lookup: CDR1 MNHEY, CDR2 SVGAGI. CDR3 loop: CASSLTASGANVLTF. The CDR3 nucleotides are TGTGCCAGCAGTTTGACGGCCTCTGGGGCCAACGTCCTGACTTTC.

The rearrangement joins TRBV11-2 to TRBJ2-1; 8 positions match TRBD2. CDR1 is SGHAT, CDR2 FQNNGV, per germline. J lost 4 bases, V lost 3 bases, and 5 bases had no gene match. The CDR3 length is 15 residues. DNA of the CDR3: TGTGCCAGCAGCTTCCTGCGGGGGGCATACAATGAGCAGTTCTTC. Its protein product is CASSFLRGAYNEQFF.

This chain joins TRBV7-9 and TRBJ2-2; the D call may be TRBD1 or TRBD2 (6 bases each). Germline V gives CDR1 SEHNR, CDR2 FQNEAQ (reference sequence). This CDR3 has 13 amino acids. For the CDR3, the DNA is TGTCTCGGGGGCCCCTCGAACACCGGGGAGCTGTTTTTT. Protein sequence: CLGGPSNTGELFF.